This T cell receptor beta chain came from a study of blood T cell repertoires in COVID-19. The germline gives CDR1 MNHEY, CDR2 SMNVEV (reference sequence). The V and J ends lost 4 bases and 0 bases, in that order; junction bases with no gene match: 9. CDR3 length equals 19 residues. As processed by the authors: Estimation of nucleated cell counts was performed using reference gene primer amplification. The method was immunoSEQ multiplex PCR; TCRdb's version includes in-frame clones alone and lacks a portion of them. V and J calls plus clone size are reproduced from that table; the DNA served to infer D and trimming. The table has 150,000 to 160,000 clones, roughly 80% seen once.

The receptor comes from a man between 60 and 70 years old with acute or convalescent COVID-19. The rearrangement uses TRBV27 and TRBJ1-6; 10 bases are shared with TRBD1. The sample comprised peripheral blood. Here the CDR3 DNA reads TGTGCCAGCAGTTCTGGGACAGGGGCAAGCCTCTCCTATAATTCACCCCTCCACTTT. Translating gives CASSSGTGASLSYNSPLHF.